Each of the 9 T cell receptor beta chains below was sequenced from the same sample in a study of siplizumab effects on memory and regulatory T cells. Clones were read by immunoSEQ multiplex PCR, and TCRdb kept only the in-frame ones, dropping some. This sample has about 72,000 clones, with roughly 89% found just once. The source material was CD8+ T cells sorted from blood. The receptors come from a human donor in good health.

CDR3 in amino acids: CASSFFGPRGYEQYF. The CDR3 nucleotides are TGTGCCAGCAGCTTTTTCGGCCCCCGGGGCTACGAGCAGTACTTC. V usage is TRBV11-2 and J usage is TRBJ2-7; TRBD2 might be the D (5 bases). V was pared by 3 bases and J by 3 bases, with 15 bases between. CDR1 and CDR2 (germline): SGHAT, FQNNGV. There are 15 residues in the CDR3.

The chain is built from TRBV6-6 and TRBJ2-3; D gene uncertain. The length of the CDR3 is 13 residues. Germline V CDR1 and CDR2: MNHNY, SVGAGI (reference sequence). Trimming stripped 4 bases from V and 3 bases from J, with 8 bases between. The CDR3 protein is CASSSRITDTQYF. CDR3 in DNA: TGTGCCAGCAGTTCAAGAATTACAGATACGCAGTATTTT.

This chain links TRBV10-1 with TRBJ2-2, with 8 bases lining up with TRBD1. The germline gives CDR1 WNHNN, CDR2 SYGVQD (reference sequence). CDR3 size: 15 residues. The V and J ends lost 4 bases and 7 bases, in that order; junction bases with no gene match: 8. CDR3 protein: CASSGDRSGVGELFF. In nucleotides, the CDR3 is TGCGCCAGCAGTGGGGACAGGTCGGGGGTCGGGGAGCTGTTTTTT.

V is TRBV19 and J is TRBJ2-7; D possibly corresponds to TRBD1 (6 bases). Germline CDR1 and CDR2: LNHDA and SQIVND (reference sequence). The ends were cut back, 1 base at V and 6 bases at J, with 16 bases in the middle. CDR3 length: 15 amino acids. DNA for the CDR3: TGTGCCAGTAGTATAGGGACAGCGTGGCATGTCGAGCAGTACTTC. This gives the protein CASSIGTAWHVEQYF.

The genes are TRBV6-5 and TRBJ2-7, with 9 positions matching TRBD1. Germline V gives CDR1 MNHEY, CDR2 SVGAGI. The CDR3 runs to 15 residues. The V and J ends lost 6 bases and 5 bases, in that order; junction bases with no gene match: 11. The CDR3 reads CASRENGTGTDEQYF. The CDR3 nucleotides read TGTGCCAGCAGGGAAAACGGGACAGGGACCGACGAGCAGTACTTC.

The J gene is TRBJ2-1, the V gene TRBV19; the D is unclear. Germline CDR1 and CDR2: LNHDA and SQIVND (reference sequence). V dropped 6 bases and J dropped 7 bases, with 13 bases sitting between them. The CDR3 is 13 residues long. The CDR3 is CASSGWSGNEQFF. The CDR3 DNA follows: TGTGCCAGTAGCGGGTGGTCGGGTAATGAGCAGTTCTTC.

V and J are TRBV4-1 and TRBJ2-1; tentative D call: TRBD2 (6 bases). The CDR3 has 15 residues. The V and J ends lost 4 bases and 7 bases respectively, with 17 bases between them. CDR1 is MGHRA, CDR2 YSYEKL, per germline. CDR3: CASSLLDSGGNEQFF. The CDR3 DNA sequence: TGCGCCAGCAGCCTCCTGGACTCTGGGGGGAATGAGCAGTTCTTC.

The rearrangement links TRBV29-1 to TRBJ2-5, with 8 bases identical to TRBD1. With 5 bases clipped from V and 5 bases from J, the junction kept 7 bases outside the gene matches. This CDR3 has 13 residues. Germline assignment: CDR1 SQVTM and CDR2 ANQGSEA. DNA for the CDR3: TGCAGCGTTTGGACAGGGATGATTGAGACCCAGTACTTC. This codes for CSVWTGMIETQYF.

This clone turned up a few times. The chain links TRBV2 to TRBJ1-2; tentative D call: TRBD1 (5 bases). The length of the CDR3 is 15 residues. V was cut by 8 bases and J by 0 bases, with 16 bases left in between. Germline V gene data show CDR1 as SNHLY and CDR2 as FYNNEI. CDR3 in DNA: TGTGCCAGCCTGGGTATGAGGGGCGCTAACTATGGCTACACCTTC. Translating gives CASLGMRGANYGYTF.